This T cell receptor beta chain came from a study of PD-1 blockade in classical Hodgkin lymphoma. This table comes from immunoSEQ multiplex PCR, and its TCRdb copy is limited to in-frame clones, with some not included. The table has 9,500 to 10,000 clones, approximately 90% seen once. Each patient experienced a relapse that followed autologous stem cell transplantation, and brentuximab vedotin exposure varied. Germline assignment: CDR1 MDHEN and CDR2 SYDVKM. This CDR3 has 17 residues. V was pared by 5 bases and J by 7 bases, with 14 bases of the junction left unmatched. The source is a human donor with classical Hodgkin lymphoma. The chain joins TRBV28 to TRBJ2-1, with 10 bases identical to TRBD2. This specimen was peripheral blood mononuclear cells (PBMCs), taken at baseline. The CDR3: CASSLALIAGGENEQFF. The CDR3 DNA reads TGTGCCAGCAGTCTAGCCCTCATAGCGGGAGGCGAAAATGAGCAGTTCTTC.